The 18 T cell receptor beta chains given below trace back to one sample, sequenced in a study of T cells in Graves' hyperthyroidism and ophthalmopathy. Amplification yielded TCR beta CDR3 regions, with RNA transcripts as the source. RT-PCR in the first round (using the HTBI primer set) targeted the TCR CDR3. MiXCR was run by TCRdb on the multiplex PCR reads, yielding one entry per CDR3 protein. The sample carries hundreds of thousands of distinct CDR3 sequences, around 45% recorded once. The sequencing sample was made of peripheral blood or thyroid tissue (not recorded which). Receptors originate from a young woman with Graves' hyperthyroidism.

Concerning this clonotype itself: The junction does not match germline at one end; this may be a read error. The rearrangement uses TRBV7-9 and TRBJ2-7; 8 bases align to TRBD1. The CDR3 totals 15 residues. CDR1 and CDR2 from the germline V gene are SEHNR and FQNEAQ (reference sequence). Here the CDR3 reads CASSLADQGADEQYF. The CDR3 bases are TGTGCCAGCAGTTTAGCAGACCAGGGGGCTGACGAGCAGTACTTC.

This clonotype was counted ten times or more. This chain connects TRBV2 to TRBJ2-5; 8 nucleotides align to TRBD2. Germline CDR1 SNHLY, CDR2 FYNNEI. V lost 4 bases, J lost 3 bases, and 7 bases stayed unmatched. This CDR3 contains 15 residues. CDR3: CASSAPSGGEETQYF. CDR3 nucleotide sequence: TGTGCCAGCAGTGCACCCTCGGGAGGGGAAGAGACCCAGTACTTC.

The chain links TRBV20-1 to TRBJ1-2, with D uncertain. CDR3 length: 10 amino acids. Trimming stripped 1 base from V and 8 bases from J, with 5 bases between. The germline CDR1 and CDR2 sequences are DFQATT and SNEGSKA (reference sequence). The CDR3 sequence: CSARGVGYTF. In nucleotides, the CDR3 is TGCAGTGCTAGAGGGGTCGGCTACACCTTC.

On this clonotype: The junction shows a germline mismatch at one end, possibly a read error. The V gene is TRBV24-1, the J gene TRBJ2-6, with TRBD1 identical over 8 bases. The CDR3 contains 19 residues. Germline loops: CDR1 KGHDR, CDR2 SFDVKD. CDR3 in DNA: TGTGCCACCAGTGACGGCGCGGGACAGGCTCCTTCTGGGGCCAACGTCCCGACTTTC. The encoded protein is CATSDGAGQAPSGANVPTF.

The chain has TRBV29-1 and TRBJ1-5; TRBD1 matches 7 bases. Germline CDR1 is SQVTM and CDR2 is ANQGSEA. CDR3 size: 14 residues. The V and J ends lost 7 bases and 0 bases, in that order; junction bases with no gene match: 6. The CDR3 is CSAIGQVSNQPQHF. DNA of the CDR3: TGCAGCGCTATTGGACAGGTTAGCAATCAGCCCCAGCATTTT.

As for this clonotype: The junction shows a germline mismatch at one end, possibly a read error. The J gene is TRBJ2-2, the V gene TRBV19, with D unclear. CDR3 length equals 15 residues. Per the germline V gene, CDR1 is LNHDA and CDR2 is SQIVND (reference sequence). The CDR3 loop reads CAGSTRRADTGELFF. CDR3 coding DNA: TGTGCCGGTAGTACCAGAAGGGCGGACACCGGGGAGCTGTTTTTT.

The rearrangement links TRBV24-1 to TRBJ1-5; tentative D call: TRBD1 (6 bases). Germline-derived CDR1 and CDR2 are KGHDR and SFDVKD. This CDR3 has 14 amino acids. The ends were cut back, 6 bases at V and 11 bases at J, with 19 bases in the middle. The CDR3: CATSQGIRRETQHF. As DNA, the CDR3 is TGTGCCACCAGTCAGGGGATTCGCCGTGAGACCCAGCATTTT.

This clonotype has more than one count but fewer than ten. The chain combines TRBV12-3 or TRBV12-4 with TRBJ1-2; the match to TRBD1 covers 8 bases. CDR3 length: 15 amino acids. The J segment lost 4 bases and the V segment lost 4 bases, leaving 8 bases of the junction unmatched. Here the CDR3 reads CASSSRLTGVYGYTF. Here the CDR3 DNA reads TGTGCCAGCAGTTCACGCCTGACAGGGGTCTATGGCTACACCTTC.

This clonotype was detected many times. The V gene is TRBV10-3, the J gene TRBJ2-7; D uncertain. CDR1 ENHRY and CDR2 SYGVKD come from the germline V gene. The CDR3 totals 14 residues. Deletions cut 7 bases from V and 0 bases from J, with 13 bases between. The CDR3 DNA reads as TGTGCCATCAAGCCGACGTCGAGCTCCTACGAGCAGTACTTC. As protein: CAIKPTSSSYEQYF.

This clonotype was recorded many times. The chain joins TRBV7-9 to TRBJ2-7, with D possibly being TRBD2 (6 bases). From germline, CDR1 is SEHNR and CDR2 FQNEAQ (reference sequence). Trimming took 4 bases from V and 3 from J, leaving 13 bases between them. There are 14 residues in the CDR3. The CDR3 is CASSSLDGSYEQYF. The CDR3 DNA follows: TGTGCCAGCAGCTCCCTAGACGGGAGCTACGAGCAGTACTTC.

In this sample, this clonotype turned up once. The rearrangement links TRBV10-3 to TRBJ2-7, with 7 nucleotides matching TRBD2. Germline V gives CDR1 ENHRY, CDR2 SYGVKD. Trimming cost V 8 bases and J 6 bases; bases outside gene matches: 10. The CDR3 extends over 13 amino acids. The CDR3 is CAILAESPAEQYF. As DNA, the CDR3 is TGTGCCATCCTAGCGGAGAGCCCGGCCGAGCAGTACTTC.

V and J are TRBV9 and TRBJ2-5; D is unclear. CDR1 and CDR2 from the germline V gene are SGDLS and YYNGEE. Trimming removed 3 bases from V and 5 bases from J, with 14 bases in between. The CDR3 consists of 14 residues. CDR3: CASSGWGTLETQYF. In DNA form, the CDR3 reads TGTGCCAGCAGCGGGTGGGGAACACTTGAGACCCAGTACTTC.

In the case of this clonotype: The junction departs from the called germline gene at one end, perhaps through a read error. This CDR3 is CASSVSKNTGAFF. The CDR3 DNA sequence: TGTGCCAGCAGCGTATCGAAGAACACTGGAGCTTTCTTT. The genes are TRBV9 and TRBJ1-1; no clear D gene. The CDR3 has 13 amino acids. Germline V gene data show CDR1 as SGDLS and CDR2 as YYNGEE.

The V gene is TRBV7-9, the J gene TRBJ2-2; D gene ambiguous. This CDR3 spans 13 amino acids. Per germline, CDR1 SEHNR and CDR2 FQNEAQ (reference sequence). Between the trimmed V and J ends, which lost 8 bases and 0 bases, there was a span of 7 bases. CDR3 amino acids: CASPDPNTGELFF. As DNA, the CDR3 is TGTGCCAGCCCGGACCCGAACACCGGGGAGCTGTTTTTT.

The V call is TRBV29-1, the J call TRBJ1-2; 7 positions agree with TRBD1. There are 11 residues in the CDR3. CDR1 and CDR2 (germline): SQVTM, ANQGSEA. With V trimmed by 8 bases and J by 3 bases, 3 bases remained unmatched. CDR3: CSYTGDYGYTF. The CDR3 DNA reads as TGCAGCTACACAGGGGACTATGGCTACACCTTC.

This clonotype was seen a handful of times. One end of the junction is discordant with germline, which a read error may explain. DNA of the CDR3: TGTGCCAGTAGCGCAGACCGGGACAGGGTTTTCCGCTATGGCTACACCTTC. Translated, it gives CASSADRDRVFRYGYTF. The V call is TRBV9, the J call TRBJ1-2, with 9 nucleotides matching TRBD1. The CDR3 length is 17 residues. CDR1 and CDR2 from the germline V gene are SGDLS and YYNGEE.

In regard to this clonotype: A read error may produce the germline difference seen at one junction end. The chain combines TRBV7-2 with TRBJ2-7; D gene uncertain. The CDR3 loop spans 16 amino acids. Germline V CDR1 and CDR2: SGHTA, FQGNSA. CDR3 DNA: TGCGCCAGCAGCCAAGAGGTGGGGTTAAGATCCTACGAGCAGTACTTC. Translated: CASSQEVGLRSYEQYF.

This rearrangement joins TRBV20-1 to TRBJ2-6; D gene ambiguous. Trimming cost V 0 bases and J 5 bases, with 11 bases left between them. Per the germline V gene, CDR1 is DFQATT and CDR2 is SNEGSKA (reference sequence). CDR3 length: 15 amino acids. The CDR3, as DNA: TGCAGTGCTAGAGATGCAAGGGTCCGGGCCAACGTCCTGACTTTC. The encoded protein is CSARDARVRANVLTF.